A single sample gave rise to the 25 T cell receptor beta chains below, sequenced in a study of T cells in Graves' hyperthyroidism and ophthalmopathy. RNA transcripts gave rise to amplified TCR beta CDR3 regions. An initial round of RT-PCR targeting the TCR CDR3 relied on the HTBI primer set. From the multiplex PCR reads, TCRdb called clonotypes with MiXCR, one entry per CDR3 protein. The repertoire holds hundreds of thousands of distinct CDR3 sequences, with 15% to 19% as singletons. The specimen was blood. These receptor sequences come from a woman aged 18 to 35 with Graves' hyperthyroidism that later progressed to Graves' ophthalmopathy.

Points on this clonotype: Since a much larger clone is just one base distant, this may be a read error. The CDR3 sequence: CASSAISDTSYEQYF. CDR3 in DNA: TGTGCCAGCAGCGCTATTAGCGATACCTCCTACGAGCAGTACTTC. This chain links TRBV7-2 with TRBJ2-7; TRBD2 is a possible D gene (5 bases). The V end lost 5 bases, the J end lost 0 bases, and 14 bases lay between the germline ends. The CDR3 extends over 15 amino acids. Germline CDR1 reads SGHTA; CDR2 reads FQGNSA.

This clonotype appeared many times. For the CDR3, the DNA is TGTGCCAGCAGCTTACCAATCGACAGGGGTGGCAATGAGCAGTTCTTC. Amino acid sequence: CASSLPIDRGGNEQFF. V and J are TRBV7-9 and TRBJ2-1; 8 bases line up with TRBD1. This CDR3 has 16 amino acids. The V gene's germline CDR1 is SEHNR and CDR2 FQNEAQ (reference sequence). J lost 6 bases, V lost 2 bases, and 9 bases had no gene match. The full variable domain, in which reference TRBV7-9 and TRBJ2-1 provide the parts outside the CDR3, is DTGVSQNPRHKITKRGQNVTFRCDPISEHNRLYWYRQTLGQGPEFLTYFQNEAQLEKSRLLSDRFSAERPKGSFSTLEIQRTEQGDSAMYLCASSLPIDRGGNEQFFGPGTRLTVL.

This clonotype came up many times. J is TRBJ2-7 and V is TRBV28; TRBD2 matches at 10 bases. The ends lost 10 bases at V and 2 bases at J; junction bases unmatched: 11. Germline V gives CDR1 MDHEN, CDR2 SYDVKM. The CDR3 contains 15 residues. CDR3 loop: CATRGGGTSAYEQYF. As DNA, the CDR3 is TGTGCCACCAGGGGGGGGGGGACTAGCGCCTACGAGCAGTACTTC. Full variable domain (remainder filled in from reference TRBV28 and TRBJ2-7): DVKVTQSSRYLVKRTGEKVFLECVQDMDHENMFWYRQDPGLGLRLIYFSYDVKMKEKGDIPEGYSVSREKKERFSLILESASTNQTSMYLCATRGGGTSAYEQYFGPGTRLTVT.

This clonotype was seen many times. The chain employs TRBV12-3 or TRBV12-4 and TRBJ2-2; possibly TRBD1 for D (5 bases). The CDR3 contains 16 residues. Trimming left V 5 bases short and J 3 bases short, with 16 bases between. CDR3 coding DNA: TGTGCCAGCAGTCCCCGGCTGGCAGGGTACACCGGGGAGCTGTTTTTT. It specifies CASSPRLAGYTGELFF.

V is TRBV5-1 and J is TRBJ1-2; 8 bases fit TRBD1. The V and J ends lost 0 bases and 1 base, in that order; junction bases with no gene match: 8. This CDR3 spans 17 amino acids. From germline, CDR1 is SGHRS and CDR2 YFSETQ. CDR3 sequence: CASSLDSRGPFNYGYTF. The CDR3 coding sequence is TGCGCCAGCAGCTTGGATTCCAGGGGGCCATTTAACTATGGCTACACCTTC.

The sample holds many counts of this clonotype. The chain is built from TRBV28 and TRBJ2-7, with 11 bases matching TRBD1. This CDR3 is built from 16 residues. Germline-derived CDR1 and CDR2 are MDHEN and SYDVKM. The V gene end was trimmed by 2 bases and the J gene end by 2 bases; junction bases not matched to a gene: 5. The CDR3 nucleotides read TGTGCCAGCAGTTTAAGTTTGGGACAGGGGGCCTACGAGCAGTACTTC. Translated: CASSLSLGQGAYEQYF.

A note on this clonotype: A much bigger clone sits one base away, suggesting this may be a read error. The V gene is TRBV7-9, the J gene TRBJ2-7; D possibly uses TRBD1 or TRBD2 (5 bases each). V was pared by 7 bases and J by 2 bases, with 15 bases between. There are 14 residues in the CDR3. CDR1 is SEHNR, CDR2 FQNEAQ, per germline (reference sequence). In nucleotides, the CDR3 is TGTGCCAGCACCGGGGCAGCTTATACCTACGAGCAGTACTTC. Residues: CASTGAAYTYEQYF.

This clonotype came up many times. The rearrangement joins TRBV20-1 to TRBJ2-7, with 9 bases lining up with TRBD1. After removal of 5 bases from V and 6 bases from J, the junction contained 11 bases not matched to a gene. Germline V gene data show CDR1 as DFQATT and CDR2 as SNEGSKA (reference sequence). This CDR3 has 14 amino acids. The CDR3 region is CSAHSGTGSVEQYF. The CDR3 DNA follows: TGCAGTGCTCACTCCGGGACAGGGTCGGTCGAGCAGTACTTC.

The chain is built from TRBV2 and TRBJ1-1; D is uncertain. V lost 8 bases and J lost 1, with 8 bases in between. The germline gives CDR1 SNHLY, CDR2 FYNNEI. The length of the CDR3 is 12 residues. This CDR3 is CASGLTNTEAFF. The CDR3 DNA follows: TGTGCCAGCGGGCTTACGAACACTGAAGCTTTCTTT.

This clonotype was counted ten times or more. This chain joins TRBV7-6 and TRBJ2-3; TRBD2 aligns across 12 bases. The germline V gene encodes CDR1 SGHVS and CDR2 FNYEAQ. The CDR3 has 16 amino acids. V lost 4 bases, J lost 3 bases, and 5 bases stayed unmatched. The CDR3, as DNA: TGTGCCAGCAGCTCACTAGCGGGAGGTAAAACAGATACGCAGTATTTT. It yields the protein CASSSLAGGKTDTQYF. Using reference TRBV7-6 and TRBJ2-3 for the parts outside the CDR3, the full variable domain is GAGVSQSPRYKVTKRGQDVALRCDPISGHVSLYWYRQALGQGPEFLTYFNYEAQQDKSGLPNDRFSAERPEGSISTLTIQRTEQRDSAMYRCASSSLAGGKTDTQYFGPGTRLTVL.

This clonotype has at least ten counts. The DNA for the CDR3 is TGTGCCAGCTCAGCTAGCGGGAGCTCCTACGAGCAGTACTTC. Its protein is CASSASGSSYEQYF. The chain couples TRBV18 to TRBJ2-7; 10 nucleotides line up with TRBD2. The germline CDR1 and CDR2 sequences are KGHSH and LQKENI. The CDR3 runs 14 residues. With V trimmed by 5 bases and J by 0 bases, 1 base remained unmatched.

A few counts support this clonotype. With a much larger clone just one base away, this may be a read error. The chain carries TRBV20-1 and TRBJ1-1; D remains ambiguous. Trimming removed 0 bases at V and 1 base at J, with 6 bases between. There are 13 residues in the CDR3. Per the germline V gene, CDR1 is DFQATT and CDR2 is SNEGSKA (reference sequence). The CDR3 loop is CSARDSGNTEAFF. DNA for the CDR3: TGCAGTGCTAGAGATTCGGGGAACACTGAAGCTTTCTTT.

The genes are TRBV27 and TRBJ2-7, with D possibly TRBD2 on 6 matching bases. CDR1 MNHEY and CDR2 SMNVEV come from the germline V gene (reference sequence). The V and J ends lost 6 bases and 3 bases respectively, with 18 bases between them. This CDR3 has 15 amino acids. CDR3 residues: CASSKKGTSDYEQYF. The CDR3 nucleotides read TGTGCCAGCAGCAAGAAAGGGACTTCGGACTACGAGCAGTACTTC.

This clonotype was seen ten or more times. The CDR3 loop is CASSLQGKQYF. CDR3 nucleotide sequence: TGTGCCAGCAGCTTACAGGGCAAGCAGTACTTC. The gene calls are TRBV7-9 and TRBJ2-7; TRBD1 is a possible D gene (5 bases). The CDR3 contains 11 residues. V was cut by 2 bases and J by 8 bases, with 7 bases left in between. Germline assignment: CDR1 SEHNR and CDR2 FQNEAQ (reference sequence).

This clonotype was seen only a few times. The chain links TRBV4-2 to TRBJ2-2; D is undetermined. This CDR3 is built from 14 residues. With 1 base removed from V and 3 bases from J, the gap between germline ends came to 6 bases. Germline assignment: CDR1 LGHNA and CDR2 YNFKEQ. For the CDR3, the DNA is TGTGCCAGCAGCCAAGGGGTTCACACCGGGGAGCTGTTTTTT. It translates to CASSQGVHTGELFF.

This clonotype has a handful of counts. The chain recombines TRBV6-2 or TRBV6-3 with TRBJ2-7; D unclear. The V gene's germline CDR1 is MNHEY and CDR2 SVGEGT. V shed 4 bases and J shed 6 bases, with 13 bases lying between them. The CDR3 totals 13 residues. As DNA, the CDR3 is TGTGCCAGCAGTTCGGCTAGTGGGTCCGAGCAGTACTTC. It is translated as CASSSASGSEQYF.

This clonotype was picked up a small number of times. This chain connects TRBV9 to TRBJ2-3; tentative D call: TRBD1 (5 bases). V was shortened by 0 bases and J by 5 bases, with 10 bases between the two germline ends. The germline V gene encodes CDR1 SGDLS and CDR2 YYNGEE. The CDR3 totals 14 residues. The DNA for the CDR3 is TGTGCCAGCAGCGTAGACAGGTTGGGAGATACGCAGTATTTT. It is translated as CASSVDRLGDTQYF.

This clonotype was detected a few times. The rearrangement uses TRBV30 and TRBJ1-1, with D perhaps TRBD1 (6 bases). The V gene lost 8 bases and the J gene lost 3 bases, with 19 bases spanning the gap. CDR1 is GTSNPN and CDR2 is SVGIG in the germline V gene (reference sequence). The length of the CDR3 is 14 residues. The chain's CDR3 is CALKRGGPDTEAFF. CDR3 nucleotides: TGTGCCCTAAAAAGGGGGGGCCCGGACACTGAAGCTTTCTTT.

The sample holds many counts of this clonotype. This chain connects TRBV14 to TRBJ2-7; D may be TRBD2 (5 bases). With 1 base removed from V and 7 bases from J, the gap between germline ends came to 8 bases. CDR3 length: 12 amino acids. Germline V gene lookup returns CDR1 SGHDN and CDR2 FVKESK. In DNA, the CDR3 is TGTGCCAGCAGCCAAGCCACGGGAGAGCAGTACTTC. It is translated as CASSQATGEQYF.

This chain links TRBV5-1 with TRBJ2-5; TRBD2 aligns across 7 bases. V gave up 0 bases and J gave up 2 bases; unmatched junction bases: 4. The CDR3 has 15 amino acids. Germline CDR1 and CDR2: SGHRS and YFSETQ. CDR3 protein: CASSLASGPQETQYF. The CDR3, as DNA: TGCGCCAGCAGCTTGGCTAGCGGCCCTCAAGAGACCCAGTACTTC.

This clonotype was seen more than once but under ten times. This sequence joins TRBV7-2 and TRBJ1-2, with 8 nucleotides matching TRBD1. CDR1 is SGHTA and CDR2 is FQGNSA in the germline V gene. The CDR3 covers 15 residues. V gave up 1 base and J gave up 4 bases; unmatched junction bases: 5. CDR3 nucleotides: TGTGCCAGCAGCTTAGGGACAGGGTCTCTCTATGGCTACACCTTC. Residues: CASSLGTGSLYGYTF.

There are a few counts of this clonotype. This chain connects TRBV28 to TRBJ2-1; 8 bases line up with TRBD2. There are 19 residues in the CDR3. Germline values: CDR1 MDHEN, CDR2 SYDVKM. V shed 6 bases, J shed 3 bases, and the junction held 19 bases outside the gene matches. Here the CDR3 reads CASRSRGGYRDTSYNEQFF. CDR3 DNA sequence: TGTGCCAGCAGGTCTCGGGGGGGGTACCGGGACACAAGCTACAATGAGCAGTTCTTC.

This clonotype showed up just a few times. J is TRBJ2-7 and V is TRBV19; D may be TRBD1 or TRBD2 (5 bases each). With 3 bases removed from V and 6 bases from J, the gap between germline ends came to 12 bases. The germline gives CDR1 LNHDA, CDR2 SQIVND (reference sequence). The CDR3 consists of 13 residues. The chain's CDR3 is CASSMRGLGEQYF. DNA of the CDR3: TGTGCCAGTAGTATGAGGGGTCTGGGCGAGCAGTACTTC. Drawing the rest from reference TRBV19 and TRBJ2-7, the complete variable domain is DGGITQSPKYLFRKEGQNVTLSCEQNLNHDAMYWYRQDPGQGLRLIYYSQIVNDFQKGDIAEGYSVSREKKESFPLTVTSAQKNPTAFYLCASSMRGLGEQYFGPGTRLTVT.

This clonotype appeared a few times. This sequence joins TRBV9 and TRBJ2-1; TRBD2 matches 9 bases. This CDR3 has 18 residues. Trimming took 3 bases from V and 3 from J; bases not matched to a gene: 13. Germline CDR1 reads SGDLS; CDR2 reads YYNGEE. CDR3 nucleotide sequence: TGTGCCAGCAGCGACCCGACCCAGGGAGCGGGAGGCTACAATGAGCAGTTCTTC. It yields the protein CASSDPTQGAGGYNEQFF.

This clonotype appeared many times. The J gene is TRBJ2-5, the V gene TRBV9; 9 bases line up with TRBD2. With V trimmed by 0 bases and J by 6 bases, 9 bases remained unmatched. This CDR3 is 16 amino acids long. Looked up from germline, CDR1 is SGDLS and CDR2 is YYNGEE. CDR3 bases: TGTGCCAGCAGCGTAGACCCAGCGGGAGGTGTGCAGACCCAGTACTTC. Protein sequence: CASSVDPAGGVQTQYF.